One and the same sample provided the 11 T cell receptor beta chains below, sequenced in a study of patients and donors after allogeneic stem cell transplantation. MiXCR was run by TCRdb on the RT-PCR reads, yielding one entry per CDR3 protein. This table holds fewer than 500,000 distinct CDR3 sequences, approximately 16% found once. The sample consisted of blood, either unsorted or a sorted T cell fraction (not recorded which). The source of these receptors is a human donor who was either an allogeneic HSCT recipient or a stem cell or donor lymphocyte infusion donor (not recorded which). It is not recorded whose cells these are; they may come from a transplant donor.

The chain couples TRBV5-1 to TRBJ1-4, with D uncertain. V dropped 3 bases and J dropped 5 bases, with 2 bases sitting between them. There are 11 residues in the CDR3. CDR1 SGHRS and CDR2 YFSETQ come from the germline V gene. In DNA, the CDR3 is TGCGCCAGCAGCTGGAATGAAAAACTGTTTTTT. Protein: CASSWNEKLFF.

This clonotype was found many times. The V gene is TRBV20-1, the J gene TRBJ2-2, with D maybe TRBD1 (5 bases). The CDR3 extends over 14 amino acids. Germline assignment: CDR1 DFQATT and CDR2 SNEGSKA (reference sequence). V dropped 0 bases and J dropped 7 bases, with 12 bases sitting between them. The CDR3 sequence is CSARDFQGSGELFF. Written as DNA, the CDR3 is TGCAGTGCTAGAGACTTCCAGGGAAGCGGGGAGCTGTTTTTT.

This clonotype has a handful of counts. CDR3 protein: CAWIGRFSGNTIYF. In nucleotides, the CDR3 is TGTGCCTGGATTGGACGGTTCTCTGGAAACACCATATATTTT. The chain joins TRBV30 to TRBJ1-3; no reliable D call. Germline V gene sequence: CDR1 GTSNPN, CDR2 SVGIG (reference sequence). V was cut by 4 bases and J by 0 bases, with 10 bases left in between. This CDR3 comprises 14 residues.

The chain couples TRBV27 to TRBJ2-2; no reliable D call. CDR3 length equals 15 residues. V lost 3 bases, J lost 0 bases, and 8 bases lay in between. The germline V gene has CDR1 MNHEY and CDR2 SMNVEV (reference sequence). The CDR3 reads CASSLGISNTGELFF. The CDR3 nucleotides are TGTGCCAGCAGTTTGGGTATTTCGAACACCGGGGAGCTGTTTTTT.

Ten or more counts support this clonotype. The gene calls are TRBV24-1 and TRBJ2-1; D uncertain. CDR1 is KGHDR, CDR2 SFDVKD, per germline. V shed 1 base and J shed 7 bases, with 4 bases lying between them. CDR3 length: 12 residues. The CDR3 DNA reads TGTGCCACCAGTGATTTAACTAATGAGCAGTTCTTC. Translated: CATSDLTNEQFF.

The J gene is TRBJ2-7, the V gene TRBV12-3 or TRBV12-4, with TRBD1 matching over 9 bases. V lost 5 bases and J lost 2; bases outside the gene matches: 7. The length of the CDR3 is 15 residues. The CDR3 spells CASSRTGAGTYEQYF. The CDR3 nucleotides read TGTGCCAGCAGTCGGACAGGGGCGGGAACCTACGAGCAGTACTTC.

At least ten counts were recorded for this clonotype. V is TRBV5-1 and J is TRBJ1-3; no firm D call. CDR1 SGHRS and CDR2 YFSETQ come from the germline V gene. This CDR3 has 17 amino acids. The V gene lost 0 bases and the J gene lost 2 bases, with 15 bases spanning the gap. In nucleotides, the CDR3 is TGCGCCAGCAGCTTGGAGGGCCACCCGTCTACTGGAAACACCATATATTTT. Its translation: CASSLEGHPSTGNTIYF.

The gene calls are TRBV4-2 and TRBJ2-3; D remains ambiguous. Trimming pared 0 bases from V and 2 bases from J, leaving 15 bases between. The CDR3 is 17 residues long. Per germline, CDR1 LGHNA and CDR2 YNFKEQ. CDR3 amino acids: CASSQEDGRRTTDTQYF. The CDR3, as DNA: TGTGCCAGCAGCCAAGAAGACGGACGTCGAACCACAGATACGCAGTATTTT.

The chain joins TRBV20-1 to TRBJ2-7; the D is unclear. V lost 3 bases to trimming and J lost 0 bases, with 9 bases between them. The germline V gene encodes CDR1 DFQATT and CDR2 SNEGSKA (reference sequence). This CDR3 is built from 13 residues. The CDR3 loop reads CSASSRSSYEQYF. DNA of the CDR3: TGCAGTGCTAGCAGCAGGAGCTCCTACGAGCAGTACTTC.

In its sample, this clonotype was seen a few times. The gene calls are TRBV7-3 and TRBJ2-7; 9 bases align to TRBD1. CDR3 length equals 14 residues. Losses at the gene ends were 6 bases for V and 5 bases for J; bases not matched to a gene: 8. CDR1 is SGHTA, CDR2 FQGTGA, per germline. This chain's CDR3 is CASSSTGGWDEQYF. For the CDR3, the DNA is TGTGCCAGCAGTTCTACAGGGGGCTGGGACGAGCAGTACTTC.

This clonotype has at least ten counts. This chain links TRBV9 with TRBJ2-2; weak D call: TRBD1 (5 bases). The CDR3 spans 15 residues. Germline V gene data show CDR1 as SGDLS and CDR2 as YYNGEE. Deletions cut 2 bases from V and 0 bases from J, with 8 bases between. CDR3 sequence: CASSVGRANTGELFF. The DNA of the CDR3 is TGTGCCAGCAGCGTTGGCAGGGCGAACACCGGGGAGCTGTTTTTT.